This T cell receptor (beta chain) is drawn from a study of blood T cell repertoires in COVID-19. Study context: Both acute and convalescent COVID-19 samples were obtained from the United States, Italy and Spain. PBMCs, B-cell-depleted T cells, or T cells provided the cDNA or gDNA that made up the material.

Many counts were recorded for this clone. TCRdb keeps only in-frame clones here, not all; method: immunoSEQ multiplex PCR. The data hold approximately 250,000 clones, with roughly 91% observed a single time. The germline gives CDR1 MNHNS, CDR2 SASEGT. Germline trimming cut 3 bases from V and 2 bases from J; bases unmatched to any gene: 5. CDR3 size: 15 residues. Assignment of participants to cohorts was predicated upon participant-reported clinical history. This clonotype was sampled from a woman aged 60-75 years in a cohort exposed to, infected with or recovered from COVID-19 (not recorded which). The chain recombines TRBV6-1 with TRBJ2-7, with 9 bases aligning to TRBD2. Sequencing was carried out using PBMCs or T cells enriched from blood (not recorded which). The CDR3 loop reads CASSDQVAGAYEQYF. The CDR3 bases are TGTGCCAGCAGTGATCAGGTAGCGGGAGCCTACGAGCAGTACTTC.